The present T cell receptor beta chain was sequenced within a study of T-cell reconstitution after alpha-beta-depleted transplantation in children. The CDR3 is 13 amino acids. Germline CDR1 is SQVTM and CDR2 is ANQGSEA. Unmatched junction bases numbered 3, after V lost 6 bases and J lost 2 bases. The authors prepared the TCRbeta library with unique molecular identifiers. TCRdb itself ran the PCR reads through MiXCR, one entry per CDR3 protein. The sample lists about 340,000 distinct CDR3 sequences; 9% to 12% were seen once. Sequences were derived from PBMCs from the stem cell graft donor, sampled from the stem cell graft. The J gene is TRBJ1-3, the V gene TRBV29-1; 8 bases match TRBD1. This clonotype was obtained from a human donor who donated a stem cell graft to a child with acute lymphoblastic leukemia. In DNA form, the CDR3 reads TGCAGCGTCGAGACAGGGGCTGGAAACACCATATATTTT. Translating gives CSVETGAGNTIYF.